This T cell receptor (beta chain) was recovered during a study of blood T cell repertoires in COVID-19. Overall study: Whether acute or convalescent, the COVID-19 samples came from the United States, Italy and Spain. T cells, B-cell-depleted T cells, or PBMCs provided the cDNA or gDNA that served as material.

V trimming: 10 bases; J trimming: 2 bases; junction bases outside the gene matches: 10. Germline values: CDR1 MDHEN, CDR2 SYDVKM. This CDR3 is built from 14 residues. Per the study methods: Amplifying reference gene primers gave estimates of nucleated cell counts. Profiled with immunoSEQ multiplex PCR; TCRdb holds only in-frame clones, not every one. V, J and clone size were drawn from that table, and D and trimming were deduced from the DNA. The sample yields 130,000 to 150,000 clones, roughly 87% seen once. Sequencing used peripheral blood. The chain joins TRBV28 to TRBJ2-5; 7 bases agree with TRBD1. This TCR derives from a man in his 70s with acute or convalescent COVID-19. CDR3 residues: CATNVGGLQETQYF. The CDR3, as DNA: TGTGCCACTAACGTAGGGGGCTTACAAGAGACCCAGTACTTC.